This T cell receptor beta chain comes out of a study of cytomegalovirus exposure and HLA in healthy donors. About the research overall: The 110 million or so unique TCR beta sequences, from 150 million to 200 million T cells, were found by an earlier analysis. Among over 300 genotyped donors, roughly 80% fell in the Caucasian-associated ancestry cluster. General study findings and limits: Of the V segments, some could not be distinguished, including TRBV6-2 and TRBV6-3, and were excluded. Later findings reportedly placed an Asian-associated ancestry cluster below the approximately 670-donor mean for N-insertions.

With regard to this clone: Its antigen is unidentified.

The ends were cut back, 5 bases at V and 6 bases at J, with 16 bases in the middle. Germline V gene lookup returns CDR1 MNHEY and CDR2 SVGAGI. The CDR3 runs to 14 residues. Use of 60 Vbeta and 13 Jbeta primers characterized the PCR. Using immunoSEQ multiplex PCR, the repertoire was profiled, and TCRdb retains in-frame clones only, with some absent. The sample consists of about 130,000 clones, roughly 80% of them appearing once. Sequencing used PBMCs. The chain recombines TRBV6-5 with TRBJ1-2, with a possible D match to TRBD1 (5 bases). This receptor was identified in a middle-aged woman in good health and CMV-seropositive. DNA for the CDR3: TGTGCCAGCAGTGTAACAGGTGTTCCTCATGGCTACACCTTC. Translated, it gives CASSVTGVPHGYTF.